This TCR beta chain was retrieved from a study of blood T cells in healthy people across ages. The use of a sample-barcoded 5' primer and a J-beta primer mix characterized a second PCR of about 7 to 12 cycles. Every cDNA molecule carried a tag from a template-switch adaptor bearing 12 random nucleotides. TCRdb recomputed calls from the 5' RACE reads with MiXCR, one row per CDR3 protein. The sample holds about 670,000 distinct CDR3 sequences, about 51% seen once. Healthy individuals of Caucasian origin from Russia, aged roughly 6 to 90, served as donors. Peripheral blood was drawn, around 9.4 milliliters per donor. This clonotype was recorded many times. Its antigen is still unknown. Study findings and constraints: With unsorted PBMCs, a conclusive comparison of naive versus antigen-experienced cells was not possible.

Sample: blood. The clonotype originates from a woman aged 80 or over in good health.

CDR3 region: CASRKAGGSYEQYF. CDR3 nucleotide sequence: TGTGCCAGCAGAAAAGCGGGAGGCTCCTACGAGCAGTACTTC. V gene TRBV27 combines with J gene TRBJ2-7; 9 positions match TRBD2. V was clipped by 6 bases and J by 0 bases; unmatched bases: 3. The CDR3 covers 14 residues. Germline V lookup: CDR1 MNHEY, CDR2 SMNVEV (reference sequence).